The rows below give T cell receptor beta chains drawn from one sample of a study of tumor and adjacent non-tumor tissue in lung cancer. Each CDR3 protein gets one entry after TCRdb re-called the multiplex PCR reads with MiXCR. The sample consists of about 200,000 distinct CDR3 sequences, 60% to 75% of them appearing once. The sample comprised lung tumor tissue. These receptor sequences come from a man in his sixties with non-small cell lung cancer. Both conserved end residues are part of each CDR3. The D gene is left open where the match is weak. Clone size is not always given. Where it is, it says once, few, many or a class for expanded clones.

CDR3 length,V gene,J gene,clone size,D gene,CDR3 protein,CDR3 DNA
18,TRBV11-2,TRBJ2-3,many,TRBD2,CASSLAPTSGGATDTQYF,TGTGCCAGCAGCTTAGCTCCTACTAGCGGGGGGGCGACAGATACGCAGTATTTT
18,TRBV6-6,TRBJ1-3,.,.,CASSKRGGAADLGNTIYF,TGTGCCAGTAGTAAGAGAGGGGGGGCCGCGGATCTTGGAAACACCATATATTTT
15,TRBV6-2/TRBV6-3,TRBJ2-7,.,TRBD2,CASSYETSGSYEQYF,TGTGCCAGCAGTTACGAGACTAGCGGCTCCTACGAGCAGTACTTC
17,TRBV4-2,TRBJ2-3,few,TRBD1,CASSQARDSNSNQPQYF,TGTGCCAGCAGCCAGGCGAGGGACAGTAATAGCAATCAGCCTCAGTATTTT
13,TRBV29-1,TRBJ2-7,.,TRBD2,CSARLAGSYEQYF,TGCAGCGCCCGACTAGCGGGGTCCTACGAGCAGTATTTC
17,TRBV11-3,TRBJ2-7,.,TRBD1,CASSLGVGTGCSNEQYF,TGTGCCAGCAGCTTAGGTGTAGGGACAGGGTGTAGCAACGAGCAGTACTTC
15,TRBV6-6,TRBJ1-4,many,TRBD1,CASRTDRVGDEKLFF,TGTGCCAGCAGGACCGACAGGGTGGGGGATGAAAAACTGTTTTTT
15,TRBV11-3,TRBJ2-1,.,.,CASSLPVCSYNEQFF,TGTGCCAGCAGCTTACCCGTCTGCTCCTACAATGAGCAATTCTTC
14,TRBV6-5,TRBJ1-2,once,.,CASNRKQAAYGYTF,TGTGCCAGCAACCGTAAACAGGCGGCCTATGGCTACACCTTC
15,TRBV20-1,TRBJ2-5,few,.,CSARYWEAVQETRYF,TGCAGTGCTAGATACTGGGAGGCAGTCCAAGAGACCCGGTACTTC
14,TRBV12-3/TRBV12-4,TRBJ2-5,.,.,CSSSLSGTLVTQYF,TGTTCCAGCAGTTTAAGTGGGACCCTAGTGACCCAGTACTTC
13,TRBV12-3/TRBV12-4,TRBJ2-5,.,.,CAGRTRAKETQYF,TGTGCCGGCAGGACCCGAGCCAAGGAGACCCAGTACTTC
14,TRBV6-2/TRBV6-3,TRBJ2-7,.,.,CASRPAGPRYEQYF,TGTGCCAGCAGGCCCGCCGGGCCTAGGTACGAGCAGTACTTC
13,TRBV11-2,TRBJ2-7,.,.,CASSLEVEYEQYF,TGTGCCAGCAGCTTAGAGGTGGAGTATGAGCAGTACTTC
14,TRBV28,TRBJ2-3,.,.,CASRGHPRADTQYF,TGTGCCAGCAGGGGGCACCCTAGGGCAGATACGCAGTATTTT
17,TRBV4-1,TRBJ1-6,.,TRBD1,CASSQPLSGTGDSPLHF,TGCGCCAGCAGCCAACCTCTCTCCGGGACAGGGGACTCACCCCTCCACTTT
11,TRBV28,TRBJ1-2,.,.,CVSSGRGGYTF,TGTGTCAGCAGTGGGCGGGGGGGCTACACCTTC
14,TRBV11-3,TRBJ1-3,many,.,CASSLGGPGNTIYF,TGTGCCAGCAGCTTGGGGGGGCCTGGAAACACCATATATTTT
14,TRBV6-1,TRBJ2-2,.,.,CASRTAEFTGELFF,TGTGCCAGCCGCACAGCGGAATTTACCGGGGAGCTGTTTTTT
14,TRBV19,TRBJ2-5,.,.,CASKGAASQGTQYF,TGTGCCAGTAAAGGGGCCGCCTCCCAGGGGACCCAGTACTTC
12,TRBV5-4,TRBJ2-7,.,.,CASSLPRDELYF,TGTGCCAGCAGCCTCCCCCGGGATGAGCTGTACTTC
13,TRBV29-1,TRBJ1-4,.,TRBD1,CSIRDRLNEKLFF,TGCAGCATCAGGGACAGACTTAATGAAAAACTGTTTTTT
16,TRBV10-3,TRBJ2-7,.,TRBD2,CAISESKLTSGYEQYF,TGTGCCATCAGTGAGTCAAAATTGACTAGCGGTTACGAGCAGTACTTC
12,TRBV10-2,TRBJ2-1,few,.,CASSEQNNEQFF,TGCGCCAGCAGTGAGCAGAACAATGAGCAGTTCTTC
15,TRBV20-1,TRBJ1-3,few,TRBD1,CSARGTGGSGNTIYF,TGCAGTGCGAGAGGGACAGGGGGGTCTGGAAACACCATATATTTT